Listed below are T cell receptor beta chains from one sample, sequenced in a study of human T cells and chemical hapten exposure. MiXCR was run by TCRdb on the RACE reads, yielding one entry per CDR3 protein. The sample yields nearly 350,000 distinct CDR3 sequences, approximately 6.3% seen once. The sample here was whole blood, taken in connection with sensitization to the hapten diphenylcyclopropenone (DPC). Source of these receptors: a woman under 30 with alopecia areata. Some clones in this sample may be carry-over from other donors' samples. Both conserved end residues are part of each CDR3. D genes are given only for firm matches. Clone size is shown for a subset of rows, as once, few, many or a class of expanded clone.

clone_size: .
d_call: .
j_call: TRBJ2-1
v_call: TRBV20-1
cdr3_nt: TGCAGTGCTAGAGACCGACTCGCCCCAATTGGCTTTGAGCAGTTCTTC
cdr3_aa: CSARDRLAPIGFEQFF

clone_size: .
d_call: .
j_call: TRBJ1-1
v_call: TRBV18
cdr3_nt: TGTGCCAGCTCACCATTGGGCAGGAACACTGAAGCTTTCTTT
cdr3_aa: CASSPLGRNTEAFF

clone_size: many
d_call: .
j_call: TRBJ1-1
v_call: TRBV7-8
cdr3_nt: TGTGCCAGCAGCTCCCCAATGGAAAGGACTGAAGCTTTCTTT
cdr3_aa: CASSSPMERTEAFF

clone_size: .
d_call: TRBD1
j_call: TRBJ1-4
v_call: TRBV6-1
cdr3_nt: TGTGCCAGCAATCCCCAGGGGGATTCTGAAAAACTGTTTTTT
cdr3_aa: CASNPQGDSEKLFF

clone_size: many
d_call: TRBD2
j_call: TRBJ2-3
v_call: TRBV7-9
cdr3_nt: TGTGCCAGCAGCTTGGCTAGCGGGGGCACAACAGATACGCAGTATTTT
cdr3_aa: CASSLASGGTTDTQYF

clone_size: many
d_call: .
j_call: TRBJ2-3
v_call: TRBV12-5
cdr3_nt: TGTGCTAGTGGTTTCAGCACAGATACGCAGTATTTT
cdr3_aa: CASGFSTDTQYF

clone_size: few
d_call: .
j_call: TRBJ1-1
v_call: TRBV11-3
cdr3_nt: TGTGCCAGCAGCTTAGATGGGGGGGTGGACACTGAAGCTTTCTTT
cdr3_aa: CASSLDGGVDTEAFF

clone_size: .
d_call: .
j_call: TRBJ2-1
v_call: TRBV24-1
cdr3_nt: TGTGCCACCAGTGATTCCGGGGACAATGAGCAGTTCTTC
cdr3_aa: CATSDSGDNEQFF

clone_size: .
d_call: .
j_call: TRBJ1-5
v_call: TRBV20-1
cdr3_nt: TGCAGTGCTGCCAGGTGGGGTTACGTCAATCAGCCCCAGCATTTT
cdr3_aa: CSAARWGYVNQPQHF

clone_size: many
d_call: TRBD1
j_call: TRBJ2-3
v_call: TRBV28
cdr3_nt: TGTGCCAGCAGGACAGGGACAGGCACAGATACGCAGTATTTT
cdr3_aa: CASRTGTGTDTQYF

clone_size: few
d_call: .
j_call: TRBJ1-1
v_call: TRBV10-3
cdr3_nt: TGTGCCATCAGCCGGGAGAGGAACACTGAAGCTTTCTTT
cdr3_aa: CAISRERNTEAFF

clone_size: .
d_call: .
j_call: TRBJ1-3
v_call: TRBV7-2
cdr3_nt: TGTGCCAGCAGCTTAGTGTGGGAGGGCACCATATATTTT
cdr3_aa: CASSLVWEGTIYF

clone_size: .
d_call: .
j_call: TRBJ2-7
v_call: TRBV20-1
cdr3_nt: TGCAGTGCTACAGGGCCGGGAACCCCCTACGAGCAGTACTTC
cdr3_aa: CSATGPGTPYEQYF

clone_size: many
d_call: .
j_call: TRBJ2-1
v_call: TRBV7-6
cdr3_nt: TGTGCCAGCAGCTTGGGAAGAGCCTACAATGAGCAGTTCTTC
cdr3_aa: CASSLGRAYNEQFF

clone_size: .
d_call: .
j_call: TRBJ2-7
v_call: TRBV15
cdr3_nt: TGTGCCACCAGCAGTTATGGGGACGTGCACTCCTACGAGCAGTACTTC
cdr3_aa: CATSSYGDVHSYEQYF

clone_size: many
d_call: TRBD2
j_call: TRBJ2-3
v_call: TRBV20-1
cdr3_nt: TGCAGTGTTCATTATGCGGGGGGTGCCACAGATACGCAGTATTTT
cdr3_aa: CSVHYAGGATDTQYF

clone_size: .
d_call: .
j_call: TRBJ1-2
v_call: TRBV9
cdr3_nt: TGTGCCAGCAGCCGACGCACACAGGATGCCTACACCTTC
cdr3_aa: CASSRRTQDAYTF

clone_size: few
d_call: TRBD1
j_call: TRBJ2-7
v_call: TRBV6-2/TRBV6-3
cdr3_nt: TGTGCCAGCAGTAAGGAACAGGGGAAGGGCTACGAGCAGTACTTC
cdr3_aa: CASSKEQGKGYEQYF

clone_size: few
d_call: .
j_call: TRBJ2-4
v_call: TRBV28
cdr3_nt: TGTGCCAGCAGTTTACTCTTGAGTGCGGCCAAAAACATTCAGTACTTC
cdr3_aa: CASSLLLSAAKNIQYF

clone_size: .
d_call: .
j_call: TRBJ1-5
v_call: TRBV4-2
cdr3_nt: TGTGCCAGCAGCCAAGCACAGGGAAATAGCAATCAGCCCCAGCATTTT
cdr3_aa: CASSQAQGNSNQPQHF

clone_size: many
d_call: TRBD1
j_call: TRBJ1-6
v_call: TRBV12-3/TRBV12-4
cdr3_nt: TGTGCCAGCAGACGGACAGGGGAATCACCCCTCCACTTT
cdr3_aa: CASRRTGESPLHF

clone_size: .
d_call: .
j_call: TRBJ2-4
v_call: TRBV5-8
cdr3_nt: TGTGCCAGCAGCTCGGACAGAAACATTCAGTACTTC
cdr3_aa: CASSSDRNIQYF

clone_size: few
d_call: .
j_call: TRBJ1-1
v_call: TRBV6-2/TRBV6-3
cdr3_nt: TGTGCCAGCAGCTCCCCCGGGGGGTCTAGGAACACTGAAGCTTTCTTT
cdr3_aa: CASSSPGGSRNTEAFF

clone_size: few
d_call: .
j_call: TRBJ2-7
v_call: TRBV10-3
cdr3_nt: TGTGCCATCAGTGATGGTCCCATCCCGAGGTTCGATTTTTCCTACGAGCAGTACTTC
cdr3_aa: CAISDGPIPRFDFSYEQYF

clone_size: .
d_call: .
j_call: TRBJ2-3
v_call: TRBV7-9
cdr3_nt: TGTGCCAGCAGCTTAGCGGAATCAGGGAGCGATACGCAGTATTTT
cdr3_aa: CASSLAESGSDTQYF

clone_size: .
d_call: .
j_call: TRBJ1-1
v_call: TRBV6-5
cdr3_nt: TGTGCCAGCAGTGCCACGACGGGGATGAACACTGAAGCTTTCTTT
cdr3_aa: CASSATTGMNTEAFF

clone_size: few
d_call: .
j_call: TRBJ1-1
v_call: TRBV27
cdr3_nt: TGTGCCAGCAGTCAATGGGGCGATGAAGCTTTCTTT
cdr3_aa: CASSQWGDEAFF

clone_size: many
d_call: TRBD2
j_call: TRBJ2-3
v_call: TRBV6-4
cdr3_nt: TGTGCCACCTCCTCCGGGGGGTTTAGCACAGATACGCAGTATTTT
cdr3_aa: CATSSGGFSTDTQYF

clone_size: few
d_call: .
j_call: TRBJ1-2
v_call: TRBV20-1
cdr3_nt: TGCAGTGCTTCCCCCGACAGCTATGGCTACACCTTC
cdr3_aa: CSASPDSYGYTF

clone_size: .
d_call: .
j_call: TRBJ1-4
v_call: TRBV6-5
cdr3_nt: TGTGCCAGCAGTTACTCAGCGACAACTAATGAAAAACTGTTTTTT
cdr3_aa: CASSYSATTNEKLFF

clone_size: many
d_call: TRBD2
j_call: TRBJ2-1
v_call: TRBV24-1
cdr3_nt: TGTGCCACCAGTGAGGGACTAGCCTACAATGAGCAGTTCTTC
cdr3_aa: CATSEGLAYNEQFF

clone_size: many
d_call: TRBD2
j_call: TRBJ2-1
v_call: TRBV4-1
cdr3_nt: TGCGCCAGCAGCCAAGGAGTCCGGGGGGTCTCCTACAATGAGCAGTTCTTC
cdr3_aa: CASSQGVRGVSYNEQFF

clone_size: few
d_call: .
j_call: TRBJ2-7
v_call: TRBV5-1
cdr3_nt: TGCGCCAGCAGCTCCCGAGGGTTGAGCTCCTACGAGCAGTACTTC
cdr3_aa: CASSSRGLSSYEQYF

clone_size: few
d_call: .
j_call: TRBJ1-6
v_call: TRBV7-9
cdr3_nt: TGTGCCAGCAGCTTCAGTAGTTCACCCCTCCACTTT
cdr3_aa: CASSFSSSPLHF

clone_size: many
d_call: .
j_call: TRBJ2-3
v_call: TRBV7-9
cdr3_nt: TGTGCCAGCAGCTTAGCCAGCGGAGGCCTAGATACGCAGTATTTT
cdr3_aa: CASSLASGGLDTQYF

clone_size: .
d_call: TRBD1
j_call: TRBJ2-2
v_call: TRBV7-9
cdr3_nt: TGTGCCAGCAGCTTATTAATTTCACCCGGGACAGGGATTCCCGGGGAGCTGTTTTTT
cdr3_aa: CASSLLISPGTGIPGELFF

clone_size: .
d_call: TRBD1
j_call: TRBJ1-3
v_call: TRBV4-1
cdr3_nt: TGCGCCAGCAGCCTTGTCGGCCGGACAGGGGGAAACACCATATATTTT
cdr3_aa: CASSLVGRTGGNTIYF

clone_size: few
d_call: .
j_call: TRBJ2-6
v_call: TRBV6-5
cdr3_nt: TGTGCCAGCAGTTACACTATCAGGGTTACTGGGGCCAACGTCCTGACTTTC
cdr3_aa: CASSYTIRVTGANVLTF

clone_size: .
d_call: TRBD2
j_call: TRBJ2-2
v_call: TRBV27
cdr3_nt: TGTGCCAGCAGTTTACGTGGGAGGGCGGCGAACACCGGGGAGCTGTTTTTT
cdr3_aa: CASSLRGRAANTGELFF

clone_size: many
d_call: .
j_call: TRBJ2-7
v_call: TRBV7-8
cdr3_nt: TGTGCCAGCAGCCCCCCCAGCTCCTACGAGCAGTACTTC
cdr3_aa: CASSPPSSYEQYF

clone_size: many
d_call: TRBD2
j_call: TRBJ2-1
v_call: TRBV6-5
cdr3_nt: TGTGCCAGCAGCCCTACCGTAGCGGGGGGTAACAATGAGCAGTTCTTC
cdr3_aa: CASSPTVAGGNNEQFF

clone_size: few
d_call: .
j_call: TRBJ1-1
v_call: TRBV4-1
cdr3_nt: TGCGCCAGCAGCCAAATGGGAGGGGCGAGGACTGAAGCTTTCTTT
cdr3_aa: CASSQMGGARTEAFF

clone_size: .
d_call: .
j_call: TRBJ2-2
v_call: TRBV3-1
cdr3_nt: TGTGCCAGCAGCCAAGATCGTGAGGAAGGGAACACCGGGGAGCTGTTTTTT
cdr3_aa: CASSQDREEGNTGELFF

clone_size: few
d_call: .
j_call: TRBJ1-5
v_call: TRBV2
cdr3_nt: TGTGCCAGCAGTGTAGAGGTTCAGAGCAATCAGCCCCAGCATTTT
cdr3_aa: CASSVEVQSNQPQHF

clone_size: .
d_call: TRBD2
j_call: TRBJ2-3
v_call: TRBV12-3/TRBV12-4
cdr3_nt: TGTGCCAGCAGTGTATCTAGCGGGGGATCCACAGATACGCAGTATTTT
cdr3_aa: CASSVSSGGSTDTQYF

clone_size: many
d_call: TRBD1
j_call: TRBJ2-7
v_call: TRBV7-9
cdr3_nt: TGTGCCAGCAGCTTACCGCTCGGACAGGGAGGCCACGAGCAGTACTTC
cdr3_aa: CASSLPLGQGGHEQYF

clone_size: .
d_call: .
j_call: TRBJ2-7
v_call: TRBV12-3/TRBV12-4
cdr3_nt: TGTGCCAGCAGCCCTTCCCGAAGGGTTTCGGGCGGGCAGTACTTC
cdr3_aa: CASSPSRRVSGGQYF

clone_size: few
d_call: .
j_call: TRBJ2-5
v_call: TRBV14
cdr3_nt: TGTGCCAGCAGCCAAGAGATCAGAGGGGAGACCCAGTACTTC
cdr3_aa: CASSQEIRGETQYF

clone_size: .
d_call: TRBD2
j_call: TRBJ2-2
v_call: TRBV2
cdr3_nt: TGTGCCAGCAGTCCGTCTAGCGGGGGGGCCGGGTTAGCCGGGGAGCTGTTTTTT
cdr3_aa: CASSPSSGGAGLAGELFF

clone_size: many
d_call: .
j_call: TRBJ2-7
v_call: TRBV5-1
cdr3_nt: TGCGCCAGCAGGGCCGGGGGATCGGGCGGCTACGAGCAGTACTTC
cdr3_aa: CASRAGGSGGYEQYF

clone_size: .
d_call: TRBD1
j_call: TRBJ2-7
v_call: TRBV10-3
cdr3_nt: TGTGCCATCAGGACAAAAACAGGGGACCACGAGCAGTACTTC
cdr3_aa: CAIRTKTGDHEQYF

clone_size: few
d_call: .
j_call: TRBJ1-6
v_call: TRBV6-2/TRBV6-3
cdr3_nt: TGTGCCAGCAGTTACTCGGACCGGGGGAGTTCACCCCTCCACTTT
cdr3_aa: CASSYSDRGSSPLHF

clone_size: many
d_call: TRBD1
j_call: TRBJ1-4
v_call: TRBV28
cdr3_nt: TGTGCCAGCAGTTCCGGGACAGGACCAAAGTCCACTGAAAAACTGTTTTTT
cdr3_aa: CASSSGTGPKSTEKLFF